This entry features one TCR beta chain sequence. The data were produced by immunoSEQ multiplex PCR, yet TCRdb's version contains in-frame clones alone and is incomplete. The data contain about 380,000 clones, more than 75% of them seen just once; the ten biggest clones take up about 1.2%. The data were taken from a study of blood T cell repertoires in COVID-19. The overall study: Sources were T cells, B-cell-depleted T cells, or PBMCs; the material itself was cDNA or gDNA.

Study members were between roughly 18 and 90 years old and lived in 25 or so US regions. Cohorts were assigned according to the clinical history that participants reported. Germline CDR1 and CDR2: SGHDT and YYEEEE. Trimming pared 7 bases from V and 2 bases from J, leaving 15 bases between. The CDR3 runs 14 residues. Sequencing input: PBMCs or T cells enriched from blood (not recorded which). The J gene is TRBJ1-2, the V gene TRBV5-6; D possibly corresponds to TRBD1 (5 bases). The receptor was isolated from a woman under 30 who had recovered from COVID-19. This CDR3 is CASRVRGANYGYTF. In DNA form, the CDR3 reads TGTGCCAGCCGGGTTCGTGGGGCCAACTATGGCTACACCTTC.